This TCR beta chain was captured in a study of blood T cell repertoires in COVID-19. Study-level background: Spain, Italy and the United States supplied samples that represented acute and convalescent COVID-19. T cells, B-cell-depleted T cells, or PBMCs supplied cDNA or gDNA.

Participants were aged about 18 to 90 years from more than 20 US areas. Assignment of participants to cohorts was predicated upon participant-reported clinical history. The data were produced by immunoSEQ multiplex PCR, yet TCRdb's version contains in-frame clones alone and is incomplete. The sample has fewer than 450,000 clones, roughly 88% seen once; the top ten hold 2% to 2.5%. In germline, CDR1 is SGHAT, CDR2 FQNNGV. Unmatched junction bases numbered 20, after V lost 6 bases and J lost 4 bases. The CDR3 extends over 18 amino acids. This TCR derives from a woman between 35 and 50 years old with acute COVID-19. The chain joins TRBV11-2 to TRBJ1-2; 7 nucleotides line up with TRBD1. Sequenced: PBMCs or T cells enriched from blood (not recorded which). CDR3 DNA: TGTGCCAGCAGTTCACCCGTCCCGGACAGGCCCTATTTCTATGGCTACACCTTC. Its protein product is CASSSPVPDRPYFYGYTF.